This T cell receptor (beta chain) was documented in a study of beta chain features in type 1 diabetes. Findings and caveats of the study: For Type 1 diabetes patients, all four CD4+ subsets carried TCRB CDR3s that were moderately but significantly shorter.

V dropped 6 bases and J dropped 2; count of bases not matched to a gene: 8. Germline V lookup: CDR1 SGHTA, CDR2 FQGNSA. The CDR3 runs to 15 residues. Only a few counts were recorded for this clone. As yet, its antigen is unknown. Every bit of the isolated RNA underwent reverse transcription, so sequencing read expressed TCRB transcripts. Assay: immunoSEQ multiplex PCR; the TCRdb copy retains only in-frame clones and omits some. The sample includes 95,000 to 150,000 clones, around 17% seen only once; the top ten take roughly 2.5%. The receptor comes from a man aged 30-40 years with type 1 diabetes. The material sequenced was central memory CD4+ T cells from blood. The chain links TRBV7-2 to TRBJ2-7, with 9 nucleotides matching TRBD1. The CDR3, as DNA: TGTGCCAGCAGTACGAAGGGACAGGGAGCCTACGAGCAGTACTTC. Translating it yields CASSTKGQGAYEQYF.